The TCR beta chain described here comes from a study of T cell changes during pregnancy in multiple sclerosis. Assay: immunoSEQ multiplex PCR; the TCRdb copy retains only in-frame clones and omits some. The table has just under 50,000 clones, about 89% seen once. Germline CDR1 SEHNR, CDR2 FQNEAQ (reference sequence). This CDR3 spans 15 amino acids. V lost 3 bases to trimming and J lost 0 bases; unmatched junction nucleotides: 1. This TCR was sampled from a female donor with multiple sclerosis, enrolled in a pregnancy study. The chain recombines TRBV7-9 with TRBJ2-1, with 8 bases lining up with TRBD2. This specimen consisted of CD8+ T cells from peripheral blood mononuclear cells, obtained after pregnancy. The CDR3 DNA follows: TGTGCCAGCAGCTTTAGCGGGGACTCCTACAATGAGCAGTTCTTC. This codes for CASSFSGDSYNEQFF.